This TCR beta chain came from a study of T cells after yellow fever vaccination. In the study overall: The fractions with low cell numbers were processed using SMART-Seq v4 Ultra Low Input. Study results and caveats: There was a small share of clonotypes that showed up in both the CD4 and CD8 compartments.

In making TCR cDNA, 5'RACE template switching added a universal primer site and UMIs to it. TCRdb reanalysed the 5' RACE reads using MiXCR and keeps one entry per CDR3 protein. The table has over 250,000 distinct CDR3 sequences, about 4% seen once. Trimming shortened V by 5 bases and J by 1 base, and 18 bases separated the two germline ends. Germline V gene sequence: CDR1 MNHEY, CDR2 SVGAGI. The CDR3 is made up of 18 amino acids. This clonotype was seen more than once but under ten times. Its antigen is still unknown. The source was PBMCs, collected 5 days after the yellow fever booster vaccination. The V call is TRBV6-5, the J call TRBJ2-6; D not resolved. This TCR was recovered from a man aged 18 to 30 who received the YFV17D yellow fever vaccine. The CDR3: CASSLRAQLDSGANVLTF. The CDR3 DNA sequence: TGTGCCAGCAGTCTCCGTGCGCAGTTGGATTCTGGGGCCAACGTCCTGACTTTC.